This is a list of T cell receptor beta chains from one sample in a study of shared clonotypes between healthy human individuals. Sequencing used immunoSEQ multiplex PCR; TCRdb keeps in-frame clones, though not all of them. The data contain around 1.4 million clones, 98% of them seen just once; the ten biggest clones take up 0.36%. The source material was naive CD4+ T cells sorted from blood. These receptors all come from a man aged 25 to 40 in good health. Both conserved end residues are part of each CDR3. A D gene is named only where the DNA matches it firmly.

TRBJ2-1,NA,TRBV5-5,CASSYTYNEQFF,TGTGCCAGCAGCTATACCTACAATGAGCAGTTCTTC
TRBJ2-2,NA,TRBV7-2,CASTYDRPLNTGELFF,TGTGCCAGCACTTATGACAGGCCACTAAACACCGGGGAGCTGTTTTTT
TRBJ1-3,NA,TRBV7-2,CASSPQVTISGNTIYF,TGTGCCAGCAGCCCTCAGGTCACAATCTCTGGAAACACCATATATTTT
TRBJ1-2,NA,TRBV11-2,CASSSIIAQGTGLGGYTF,TGTGCCAGCAGCTCCATCATCGCGCAGGGGACCGGTTTAGGTGGCTACACCTTC
TRBJ1-2,NA,TRBV6-4,CASSEAPSYGYTF,TGTGCCAGCAGTGAAGCTCCCTCCTATGGCTACACCTTC
TRBJ2-5,NA,TRBV9,CASSVDPEETQYF,TGTGCCAGCAGCGTAGACCCGGAAGAGACCCAGTACTTC
TRBJ1-2,NA,TRBV19,CASSMAGSYGYTF,TGTGCCAGTAGTATGGCGGGATCCTATGGCTACACCTTC
TRBJ2-3,TRBD2,TRBV5-5,CASRPGLAGGGDTQYF,TGTGCCAGCAGACCGGGACTAGCGGGAGGAGGAGATACGCAGTATTTT
TRBJ2-1,NA,TRBV6-6,CASSYLLGSSYNEQFF,TGTGCCAGCAGTTACCTTCTCGGGAGCTCCTACAATGAGCAGTTCTTC
TRBJ1-4,NA,TRBV15,CATSRDHSGPTNEKLFF,TGTGCCACCAGCAGAGACCATTCAGGGCCAACTAATGAAAAACTGTTTTTT
TRBJ1-1,NA,TRBV15,CATSRDPGVMNTEAFF,TGTGCCACCAGCAGAGATCCCGGGGTCATGAACACTGAAGCTTTCTTT
TRBJ1-5,NA,TRBV5-1,CASSFDSNQPQHF,TGCGCCAGCAGCTTCGACAGCAATCAGCCCCAGCATTTT
TRBJ2-7,NA,TRBV19,CASSILGASQYEQYF,TGTGCCAGTAGTATCCTGGGGGCTAGTCAGTACGAGCAGTACTTC
TRBJ2-7,NA,TRBV11-3,CASSAGTYYEQYF,TGTGCCAGCAGCGCAGGGACCTACTACGAGCAGTACTTC
TRBJ1-4,NA,TRBV15,CATSRVVGAPPTNEKLFF,TGTGCCACCAGCAGAGTTGTGGGGGCGCCTCCAACTAATGAAAAACTGTTTTTT
TRBJ2-7,TRBD2,TRBV27,CASSPQRDSYEQYF,TGTGCCAGCAGTCCCCAGCGGGATTCCTACGAGCAGTACTTC
TRBJ2-7,TRBD2,TRBV19,CASSTLAGIYEQYF,TGTGCCAGTAGTACCCTAGCGGGAATCTACGAGCAGTACTTC
TRBJ2-3,NA,TRBV5-4,CASSLPSEPQYF,TGTGCCAGCAGCCTACCTAGTGAACCGCAGTATTTT